This record looks at one TCR beta chain sequence and its context. The data were taken from a study of OX40 agonist ivuxolimab in advanced cancers. Generated by immunoSEQ multiplex PCR, the TCRdb table keeps only in-frame clones and is missing some. The table records approximately 50,000 clones, 88% of them present only once. This CDR3 is 17 amino acids long. Trimming removed 1 base from V and 6 bases from J; junction bases left unmatched: 12. Per the germline V gene, CDR1 is LGHNA and CDR2 is YNFKEQ. The sequences come from CD4+ or CD8+ T cells sorted from blood, collected in a trial of the OX40 agonist ivuxolimab. This chain uses TRBV4-2 with TRBJ2-4; 7 nucleotides agree with TRBD2. The clonotype originates from an adult with an advanced solid tumor such as melanoma, head and neck, liver or kidney cancer. The CDR3 sequence: CASSQGFRGELGNIQYF. Here the CDR3 DNA reads TGTGCCAGCAGCCAAGGGTTTCGGGGGGAGTTGGGAAACATTCAGTACTTC.